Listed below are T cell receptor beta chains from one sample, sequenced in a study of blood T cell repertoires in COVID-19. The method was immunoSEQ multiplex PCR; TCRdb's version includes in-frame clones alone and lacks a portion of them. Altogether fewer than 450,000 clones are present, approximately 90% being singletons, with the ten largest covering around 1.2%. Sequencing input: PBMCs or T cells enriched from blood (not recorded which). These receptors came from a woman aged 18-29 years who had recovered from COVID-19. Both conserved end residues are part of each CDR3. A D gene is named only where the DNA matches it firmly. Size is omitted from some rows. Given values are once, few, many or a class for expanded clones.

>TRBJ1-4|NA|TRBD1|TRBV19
TGTGCCAGTAGTATAGATGGGGACAGCTTCCTTGCAACTAATGAAAAACTGTTTTTT
CASSIDGDSFLATNEKLFF
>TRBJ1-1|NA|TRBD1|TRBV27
TGTGCCAGCAGTTGGCGGACAGGGGGCAACACTGAAGCTTTCTTT
CASSWRTGGNTEAFF
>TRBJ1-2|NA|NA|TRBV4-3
TGCGCCAGCAGCCCAATGGTCCCAGGGTTGAAAAGAACCTTC
CASSPMVPGLKRTF
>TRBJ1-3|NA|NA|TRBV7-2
TGTGCCAGCAGCTTACCCGGGGGGGTCTCTGGAAACACCATATATTTT
CASSLPGGVSGNTIYF
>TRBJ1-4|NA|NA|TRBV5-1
TGCGCCAGCAGCGCTGGTCGTCAGGTTGGTGAAAAACTGTTTTTT
CASSAGRQVGEKLFF
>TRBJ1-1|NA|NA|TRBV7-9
TGTGCCAGCAGCTTAGGGGTCCCTTACAGGGATCGAGCTTTCTTT
CASSLGVPYRDRAFF
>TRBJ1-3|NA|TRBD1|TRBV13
TGTGCCAGCAGCACAGGGGGCCTCTCTGGAAACACCATATATTTT
CASSTGGLSGNTIYF
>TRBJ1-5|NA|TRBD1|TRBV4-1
TGCGCCAGCAGCCAAGAGGGACAGGGTCCTCAGCCCCAGCATTTT
CASSQEGQGPQPQHF
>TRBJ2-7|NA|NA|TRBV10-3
TGTGCCATCAGTGAAGGCTCCGGGGCCTACGAGCAGTACTTC
CAISEGSGAYEQYF
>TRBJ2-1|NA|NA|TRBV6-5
TGTGCCAGCAGTTACGAGAATCCGTCCTACAATGAGCAGTTCTTC
CASSYENPSYNEQFF
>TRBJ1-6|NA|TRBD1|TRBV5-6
TGTGCCAGCAGTCTACAGGGGAGAGTGGGTTCACCCCTCCACTTT
CASSLQGRVGSPLHF
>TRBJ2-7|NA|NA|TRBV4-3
TGCGCCAGCAGCCCCCTGGCGGTATCCGGGATTGAGCAGTACTTC
CASSPLAVSGIEQYF
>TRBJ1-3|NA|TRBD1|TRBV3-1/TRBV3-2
TGTGCCAGCAGCAAACCGGGACAGACTCAAAACACCATATATTTT
CASSKPGQTQNTIYF
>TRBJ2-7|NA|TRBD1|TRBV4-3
TGCGCCAGCAGCTACAACAGGGGACCCTACGAGCAGTACTTC
CASSYNRGPYEQYF
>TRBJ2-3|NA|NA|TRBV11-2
TGTGCCAGCAGCTTAGCCCTGACAGATACGCAGTATTTT
CASSLALTDTQYF
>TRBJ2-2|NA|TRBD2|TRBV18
TGTGCCAGCTCACTCAGACCGGGACTAGCGACCGGGGAGCTGTTTTTT
CASSLRPGLATGELFF
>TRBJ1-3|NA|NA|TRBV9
TGTGCCAGCAGCGTATCGGGCCCTCGGGGGGACACCATATATTTT
CASSVSGPRGDTIYF
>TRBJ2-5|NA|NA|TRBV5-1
TGCGCCAGCAGCTTGGGACAGTCCTCAGAGACCCAGTACTTC
CASSLGQSSETQYF
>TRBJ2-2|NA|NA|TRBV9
TGTGCCAGCAGCCCAAGGAGCTCGGGGTGGCTAGGCACCGGGGAGCTGTTTTTT
CASSPRSSGWLGTGELFF
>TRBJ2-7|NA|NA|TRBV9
TGTGCCAGCAGCGTGACCGACAGAGAGACCTACGAGCAGTACTTC
CASSVTDRETYEQYF
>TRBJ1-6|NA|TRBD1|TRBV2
TGTGCCAGCAGCTCGGGACAGCTCAATTCACCCCTCCACTTT
CASSSGQLNSPLHF
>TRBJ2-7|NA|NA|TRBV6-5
TGTGCCAGCAGTTCCGGGACACGCGAGCAGTACTTC
CASSSGTREQYF
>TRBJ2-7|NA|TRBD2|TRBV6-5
TGTGCCAGCAGCGAGCGGGGGCTCGAGCAGTACTTC
CASSERGLEQYF
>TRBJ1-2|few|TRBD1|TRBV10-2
TGCGCCAGCAATGACAGGGATTACCCCCGCTTC
CASNDRDYPRF
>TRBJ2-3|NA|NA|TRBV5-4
TGTGCCAGCAGCCGTCCGCGACCAGAGGAAGATACGCAGTATTTT
CASSRPRPEEDTQYF
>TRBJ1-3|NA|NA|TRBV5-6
TGTGCCAGTGTAGCTGCCGGAAACACCATATATTTT
CASVAAGNTIYF
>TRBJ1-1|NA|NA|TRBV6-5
TGTGCCAGCAGTCCCCGGGAGAACACTGAAGCTTTCTTT
CASSPRENTEAFF
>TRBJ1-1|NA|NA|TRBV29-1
TGCAGCGTTGGGACTTTTGACACTGAAGCTTTCTTT
CSVGTFDTEAFF
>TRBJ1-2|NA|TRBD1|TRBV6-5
TGTGCCAGCAGGAGCGGGACAGGGCTCCCGGATGGCTACACCTTC
CASRSGTGLPDGYTF
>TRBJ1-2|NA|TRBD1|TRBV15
TGTGCCACCAGCAGAGAGGGGACAGGGAAAGGCTACACCTTC
CATSREGTGKGYTF
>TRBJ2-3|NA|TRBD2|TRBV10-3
TGTGCCATCAGTGAGTCTCGGCTAGCGGGGGGGCCAGATACGCAGTATTTT
CAISESRLAGGPDTQYF
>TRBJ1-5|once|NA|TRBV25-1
TGTGCCAGCAGTGAAGGCGGGGGGGTGAGCAATCAGCCCCAGCATTTT
CASSEGGGVSNQPQHF